This is a list of T cell receptor beta chains from one sample in a study of blood T cell repertoires in COVID-19. Repertoires were generated with immunoSEQ multiplex PCR, while TCRdb's copy carries only in-frame clones and drops some. The sample shows 90,000 or so clones, approximately 89% of them seen only once. Sequencing used peripheral blood. The receptors derive from a man aged 55 to 70 with acute or convalescent COVID-19. Each CDR3 is given with its conserved first and last residue. D genes are given only for firm matches. Expanded clones get a size class; other rows say once, few or many, or leave the size out.

J | V | size | D | DNA | CDR3
TRBJ2-7 | TRBV9 | . | . | TGTGCCAGCAGCCGTTCCTTTGGCAACTACGAGCAGTACTTC | CASSRSFGNYEQYF
TRBJ1-1 | TRBV5-8 | once | . | TGTGCCAGCAGCTTAGGGGTCGGCGACACTGAAGCTTTCTTT | CASSLGVGDTEAFF
TRBJ1-1 | TRBV5-1 | . | . | TGCGCCAGCAGCTTGGGGCTCTTTGTCGGGACTGAAGCTTTCTTT | CASSLGLFVGTEAFF
TRBJ1-6 | TRBV27 | . | TRBD1 | TGTGCCAGCAGCTCGATTCCCGGGACAGGTTTTAATTCACCCCTCCACTTT | CASSSIPGTGFNSPLHF
TRBJ1-3 | TRBV7-9 | once | . | TGTGCCAGCAGCCCTATGGCGGGGGGTTCTGGAAACACCATATATTTT | CASSPMAGGSGNTIYF
TRBJ2-3 | TRBV18 | . | . | TGTGCCAGCTCATCACTCTCAGGGACTAGCACAGATACGCAGTATTTT | CASSSLSGTSTDTQYF
TRBJ2-7 | TRBV10-1 | . | . | TGCGCCAGCAGTGAGTCTCGAAGCCACGAGCAGTACTTC | CASSESRSHEQYF
TRBJ2-2 | TRBV7-8 | . | . | TGTGCCACTACGCGTCTCACCGGGGAGCTGTTTTTT | CATTRLTGELFF
TRBJ1-2 | TRBV6-5 | . | . | TGTGCCAGCACGTCTACCAGGGGAAGCTATGGCTACACCTTC | CASTSTRGSYGYTF
TRBJ1-1 | TRBV27 | . | TRBD1 | TGTGCCAGCAGTTCCGGACAGGTGAACACTGAAGCTTTCTTT | CASSSGQVNTEAFF
TRBJ1-3 | TRBV10-3 | . | TRBD1 | TGTGCCAGTAACAGGGGGAATGGAAACACCATATATTTT | CASNRGNGNTIYF
TRBJ1-3 | TRBV19 | . | . | TGTGCCAGTAGCCGAACGGCTGGAAACACCATATATTTT | CASSRTAGNTIYF
TRBJ1-5 | TRBV19 | . | TRBD1 | TGTGCCAGTAGTGACAGGGGAGGACAGCCCCAGCATTTT | CASSDRGGQPQHF
TRBJ2-6 | TRBV7-8 | . | . | TGTGCCAGCAGCTTAGGAGGTGGGGCCAACGTCCTGACTTTC | CASSLGGGANVLTF
TRBJ1-3 | TRBV6-2/TRBV6-3 | . | . | TGTGCCAGCAGCACGCGGTCGGACTATTCTGGAAACACCATATATTTT | CASSTRSDYSGNTIYF
TRBJ1-1 | TRBV7-9 | . | TRBD1 | TGTGCCAGCAGCTCTAGGACAGGCCAAATATCTGAAGCTTTCTTT | CASSSRTGQISEAFF
TRBJ2-1 | TRBV3-1/TRBV3-2 | few | TRBD2 | TGTGCCAGCAGCCAAGGACTAGCGGGAGCTAGCAATGAGCAGTTCTTC | CASSQGLAGASNEQFF
TRBJ1-5 | TRBV24-1 | . | . | TGTGCCACCAGTGACGCAGGGAAGGATCAGCCCCAGCATTTT | CATSDAGKDQPQHF
TRBJ2-5 | TRBV5-1 | . | . | TGCGCCAGCAGCTTGGGACAGCAAGAGACCCAGTACTTC | CASSLGQQETQYF
TRBJ1-5 | TRBV6-4 | . | TRBD1 | TGTGCCAGCAGTGACTCCAAAATTCCGGACAGGGAGCGTCAGCCCCAGCATTTT | CASSDSKIPDRERQPQHF
TRBJ2-3 | TRBV10-3 | . | . | TGTGCCATCAGTGAGCCGCGGGTAGATACGCAGTATTTT | CAISEPRVDTQYF
TRBJ1-2 | TRBV29-1 | . | . | TGCAGCGTGAGGGTTAACTATGGCTACACCTTC | CSVRVNYGYTF
TRBJ1-5 | TRBV11-2 | once | . | TGTGCCAGCAGCTTAAACAGGGATGGCAATCAGCCCCAGCATTTT | CASSLNRDGNQPQHF
TRBJ1-1 | TRBV7-9 | . | TRBD1 | TGTGCCAGCAACCGGGACAGGGTCTTCACTGAAGCTTTCTTT | CASNRDRVFTEAFF
TRBJ2-1 | TRBV19 | . | TRBD2 | TGTGCCAGTAGTTCCCCGACTAGCGGGGTTCCCAATGAGCAGTTCTTC | CASSSPTSGVPNEQFF
TRBJ2-7 | TRBV19 | . | TRBD2 | TGTGCCAGTAGTGGATTCGGGGGGGCCTACGAGCAGTACTTC | CASSGFGGAYEQYF
TRBJ2-1 | TRBV3-1/TRBV3-2 | . | TRBD2 | TGTGCCAGCAGCCAACAAAGAGCCGGAAGCGGGGATGAGCAGTTCTTC | CASSQQRAGSGDEQFF
TRBJ1-2 | TRBV5-1 | . | . | TGCGCCAGCAGCTTGGCGGTCTCCGCAGGGAATCGGGGCTACACCTTC | CASSLAVSAGNRGYTF
TRBJ2-1 | TRBV28 | . | TRBD2 | TGTGCCAGCAGCCCGGGACTAGCCACTGGTGAGCAGTTCTTC | CASSPGLATGEQFF
TRBJ2-3 | TRBV19 | . | TRBD2 | TGTGCCAGTAGTTTCTCCCGACTAGCGGGGGTGACAGATACGCAGTATTTT | CASSFSRLAGVTDTQYF
TRBJ2-7 | TRBV7-2 | . | . | TGTGCCAGCAGCCCAGAAGTATACTACGAGCAGTACTTC | CASSPEVYYEQYF
TRBJ1-6 | TRBV9 | . | . | TGTGCCAGCAGCGCAACAGGGCAGAATAATTCACCCCTCCACTTT | CASSATGQNNSPLHF
TRBJ1-1 | TRBV19 | . | TRBD1 | TGTGCCAGTAGTATAGAGACAGGGTCTGAAGCTTTCTTT | CASSIETGSEAFF
TRBJ2-3 | TRBV24-1 | . | . | TGTGCCACCAGTGATTTGCGCGCCCTACAGGGCACAGATACGCAGTATTTT | CATSDLRALQGTDTQYF
TRBJ2-7 | TRBV11-2 | . | TRBD1 | TGTGCCAGCAGCTTAGACAGGGGGCCCCACGAGCAGTACTTC | CASSLDRGPHEQYF
TRBJ2-7 | TRBV24-1 | . | . | TGTGCCACCAGTGACCCCAGGGCCACCTACGAGCAGTACTTC | CATSDPRATYEQYF
TRBJ2-1 | TRBV7-3 | . | . | TGTGCCAGCAGCGAGGGGGCTAGCGGGCGGAATGAGCAGTTCTTC | CASSEGASGRNEQFF
TRBJ1-1 | TRBV12-2 | . | . | TGTGCAAGTCGCGCAAAGCCCGGGGGCACTGAAGCTTTCTTT | CASRAKPGGTEAFF
TRBJ1-2 | TRBV9 | . | TRBD1 | TGTGCCAGCAGCCAAGACAGGGTGGGGGGCTACACCTTC | CASSQDRVGGYTF
TRBJ1-2 | TRBV28 | . | . | TGTGCCAGCAGTTCTCCGGGGTCGGGCCGCTATGGCTACACCTTC | CASSSPGSGRYGYTF